These 23 T cell receptor beta chains originate from one sample sequenced in a study of T cell changes during pregnancy in multiple sclerosis. Profiled with immunoSEQ multiplex PCR; TCRdb holds only in-frame clones, not every one. This table has roughly 40,000 clones, more than 90% appearing once. This specimen was peripheral blood, taken before pregnancy. These TCRs come from a female donor with multiple sclerosis, enrolled in a pregnancy study.

The V gene is TRBV10-1, the J gene TRBJ2-2; 7 nucleotides align to TRBD1. CDR1 is WNHNN, CDR2 SYGVQD, per germline (reference sequence). The CDR3 runs to 16 residues. Trimming cost V 0 bases and J 4 bases; bases outside gene matches: 5. In nucleotides, the CDR3 is TGCGCCAGCAGTGAGTCGGTCGACAGGGCCACCGGGGAGCTGTTTTTT. Protein sequence: CASSESVDRATGELFF.

The CDR3 bases are TGTGCCAGCAGCTTAAGGGGGACAGGGAGTGCCCCCCAGCCCCAGCATTTT. This translates into CASSLRGTGSAPQPQHF. The V call is TRBV11-2, the J call TRBJ1-5; 9 positions match TRBD1. This CDR3 is 17 amino acids long. The germline gives CDR1 SGHAT, CDR2 FQNNGV. Germline trimming cut 2 bases from V and 7 bases from J; bases unmatched to any gene: 12.

The chain recombines TRBV5-5 with TRBJ2-5; possibly TRBD2 for D (6 bases). The V and J ends lost 4 bases and 5 bases respectively, with 12 bases between them. The CDR3 runs 13 residues. Germline V gene lookup returns CDR1 SGHKS and CDR2 YYEKEE (reference sequence). The CDR3 is CASSPGLRETQYF. As DNA, the CDR3 is TGTGCCAGCAGCCCGGGACTTCGGGAGACCCAGTACTTC.

The chain combines TRBV6-5 with TRBJ2-3; D possibly corresponds to TRBD1 (6 bases). The CDR3 sequence is 15 residues long. Per germline, CDR1 MNHEY and CDR2 SVGAGI. The V and J ends lost 2 bases and 0 bases respectively, with 9 bases between them. Here the CDR3 reads CASSYGQGSTDTQYF. In DNA form, the CDR3 reads TGTGCCAGCAGTTACGGTCAGGGGAGCACAGATACGCAGTATTTT.

The chain recombines TRBV5-1 with TRBJ1-1, with 8 bases matching TRBD1. Germline V gene sequence: CDR1 SGHRS, CDR2 YFSETQ. This CDR3 is 15 amino acids long. Losses at the gene ends were 4 bases for V and 0 bases for J; bases not matched to a gene: 5. Here the CDR3 DNA reads TGCGCCAGCAGCCCGCAGGGGGCCCTGAACACTGAAGCTTTCTTT. Its translation: CASSPQGALNTEAFF.

This chain connects TRBV6-5 to TRBJ2-7, with a weak D call TRBD2 (7 bases). Trimming pared 6 bases from V and 2 bases from J, leaving 14 bases between. The V gene's germline CDR1 is MNHEY and CDR2 SVGAGI. The CDR3 loop spans 14 amino acids. CDR3 region: CASSPGGGPYEQYF. Written as DNA, the CDR3 is TGTGCCAGCAGCCCGGGGGGCGGACCCTACGAGCAGTACTTC.

The V and J genes are TRBV19 and TRBJ2-7; 7 bases align to TRBD1. After removal of 6 bases from V and 0 bases from J, the junction contained 17 bases not matched to a gene. The germline V gene encodes CDR1 LNHDA and CDR2 SQIVND (reference sequence). CDR3 size: 18 residues. The DNA for the CDR3 is TGTGCCAGTAGCCACACAACCCCCGGGACAGCTTTCTCCTACGAGCAGTACTTC. This encodes CASSHTTPGTAFSYEQYF.

The chain links TRBV30 to TRBJ1-4, with D possibly matching TRBD1 (5 bases). V was clipped by 4 bases and J by 8 bases, with 11 bases between them. Germline values: CDR1 GTSNPN, CDR2 SVGIG (reference sequence). This CDR3 has 12 residues. The CDR3 loop reads CAWTGLDEKLFF. CDR3 sequence (DNA): TGTGCCTGGACAGGGTTGGACGAAAAACTGTTTTTT.

The gene calls are TRBV29-1 and TRBJ2-1; TRBD2 matches 8 bases. This CDR3 contains 12 residues. Germline V gene data show CDR1 as SQVTM and CDR2 as ANQGSEA. V dropped 7 bases and J dropped 6; count of bases not matched to a gene: 5. The CDR3 loop reads CSAERGRNEQFF. The CDR3 region has the DNA TGCAGCGCAGAGCGGGGGCGCAATGAGCAGTTCTTC.

This clone was counted once. The chain employs TRBV7-9 and TRBJ1-2; the D gene is possibly TRBD1 (6 bases). The V and J ends lost 7 bases and 4 bases respectively, with 13 bases between them. The CDR3 length is 13 residues. Germline V lookup: CDR1 SEHNR, CDR2 FQNEAQ (reference sequence). The CDR3 region has the DNA TGTGCCAGCACCTCCACAGGGCCCTATGGCTACACCTTC. This encodes CASTSTGPYGYTF. The full variable domain, completed using reference TRBV7-9 and TRBJ1-2, is DTGVSQNPRHKITKRGQNVTFRCDPISEHNRLYWYRQTLGQGPEFLTYFQNEAQLEKSRLLSDRFSAERPKGSFSTLEIQRTEQGDSAMYLCASTSTGPYGYTFGSGTRLTVV.

This chain uses TRBV4-2 with TRBJ2-6, with a weak D call TRBD1 (6 bases). Trimming left V 4 bases short and J 1 base short, with 11 bases between. The V gene's germline CDR1 is LGHNA and CDR2 YNFKEQ. This CDR3 is 16 amino acids long. The CDR3 loop is CASSPEGGSGANVLTF. The DNA of the CDR3 is TGTGCCAGCAGCCCAGAAGGGGGATCTGGGGCCAACGTCCTGACTTTC.

The chain links TRBV9 to TRBJ2-7; 12 bases map to TRBD2. This CDR3 contains 12 residues. V lost 7 bases, J lost 4 bases, and 0 bases stayed unmatched. CDR1 and CDR2 from the germline V gene are SGDLS and YYNGEE. CDR3 loop: CASGTSGYEQYF. DNA of the CDR3: TGTGCCAGCGGGACTAGCGGGTACGAGCAGTACTTC.

The sample holds one count of this clone. The chain combines TRBV7-9 with TRBJ2-5, with 9 positions matching TRBD1. The CDR3 extends over 14 amino acids. Germline CDR1 reads SEHNR; CDR2 reads FQNEAQ (reference sequence). V lost 4 bases to trimming and J lost 5 bases; unmatched junction nucleotides: 5. In DNA, the CDR3 is TGTGCCAGCAGCTCCAGGACAGGGGTGGAGACCCAGTACTTC. Translation: CASSSRTGVETQYF.

The V and J genes are TRBV5-1 and TRBJ2-5, with D unresolved. This CDR3 has 14 amino acids. CDR1 SGHRS and CDR2 YFSETQ come from the germline V gene. V dropped 4 bases and J dropped 5 bases, with 15 bases sitting between them. CDR3 in amino acids: CASSPSNPRETQYF. Here the CDR3 DNA reads TGCGCCAGCAGCCCTTCGAACCCGCGGGAGACCCAGTACTTC.

The rearrangement uses TRBV27 and TRBJ2-7, with 12 bases fitting TRBD2. Germline V gene sequence: CDR1 MNHEY, CDR2 SMNVEV (reference sequence). Losses at the gene ends were 6 bases for V and 2 bases for J; bases not matched to a gene: 8. The CDR3 extends over 16 amino acids. The CDR3 here is CASSLGLAGPPYEQYF. In nucleotides, the CDR3 is TGTGCCAGCAGCCTCGGACTAGCGGGACCCCCCTACGAGCAGTACTTC.

The chain combines TRBV28 with TRBJ1-3; no firm D call. V lost 6 bases and J lost 4, with 7 bases in between. Germline values: CDR1 MDHEN, CDR2 SYDVKM. This CDR3 has 12 amino acids. This chain's CDR3 is CASRSAGNTIYF. CDR3 coding DNA: TGTGCCAGCAGGTCAGCGGGAAACACCATATATTTT.

V is TRBV11-2 and J is TRBJ2-1; TRBD2 might be the D (6 bases). This CDR3 region has 15 residues. Germline CDR1 is SGHAT and CDR2 is FQNNGV. The V end was cut by 4 bases, the J end by 6 bases, with 16 bases between. The CDR3 sequence is CASSSRDWGTNEQFF. CDR3 in DNA: TGTGCCAGCAGCTCCCGGGACTGGGGGACCAATGAGCAGTTCTTC.

This chain links TRBV28 with TRBJ2-1, with 10 bases identical to TRBD2. Germline CDR1 MDHEN, CDR2 SYDVKM. This CDR3 is 17 amino acids long. The junction had 5 bases not matched to a gene; V was cut back by 1 base and J by 2 bases. The CDR3 spells CASSLFLAGVAYNEQFF. In DNA form, the CDR3 reads TGTGCCAGCAGTTTATTTCTAGCGGGAGTCGCCTACAATGAGCAGTTCTTC.

CDR3 in DNA: TGTGCCAGCAGTGCTTCAGGGGTGCGGACTGAAGCTTTCTTT. It is translated as CASSASGVRTEAFF. The chain links TRBV25-1 to TRBJ1-1; D perhaps matches TRBD1 (6 bases). The ends were cut back, 4 bases at V and 5 bases at J, with 14 bases in the middle. The CDR3 spans 14 residues. CDR1 MGHDK and CDR2 SYGVNS come from the germline V gene.

A single count supports this clone. This rearrangement joins TRBV27 to TRBJ2-7; 10 bases fit TRBD2. The CDR3 is 15 amino acids. V lost 5 bases to trimming and J lost 3 bases; unmatched junction nucleotides: 7. Germline CDR1 is MNHEY and CDR2 is SMNVEV (reference sequence). In nucleotides, the CDR3 is TGTGCCAGCAGTACCAGGACTAGCGGATTCTACGAGCAGTACTTC. It is translated as CASSTRTSGFYEQYF.

The chain combines TRBV6-5 with TRBJ1-2; D perhaps matches TRBD1 (5 bases). Trimming took off 10 bases at V and 6 bases at J, with 18 bases between the two ends. Germline V CDR1 and CDR2: MNHEY, SVGAGI. There are 13 residues in the CDR3. CDR3 bases: TGTGCCATTTCCCGGGGGGTCGATAATGGCTACACCTTC. Its translation: CAISRGVDNGYTF.

The sample holds one count of this clone. J is TRBJ1-5 and V is TRBV11-2; D is undetermined. CDR3 size: 12 residues. Germline V gene sequence: CDR1 SGHAT, CDR2 FQNNGV. V lost 1 base and J 7 bases, leaving 5 bases between the germline ends. The CDR3 spells CASSLGGQPQHF. CDR3 bases: TGTGCCAGCAGCTTAGGAGGCCAGCCCCAGCATTTT.

The gene calls are TRBV12-5 and TRBJ2-7; 9 bases are a match to TRBD1. The CDR3 spans 17 residues. V lost 1 base, J lost 5 bases, and 12 bases stayed unmatched. Per the germline V gene, CDR1 is LGHNT and CDR2 is FRNRAP. The CDR3 loop is CASGLGRGTGMVHEQYF. DNA for the CDR3: TGTGCTAGTGGTTTGGGGCGGGGGACAGGGATGGTGCACGAGCAGTACTTC.